The 10 T cell receptor beta chains presented below share a single source sample, sequenced in a study of blood T cell repertoires in COVID-19. The method was immunoSEQ multiplex PCR; TCRdb's version includes in-frame clones alone and lacks a portion of them. Here the sample spans about 110,000 clones, about 75% being singletons. The sample consisted of peripheral blood. The source of these receptors is a man at least 80 years old with acute or convalescent COVID-19.

This clone was seen only a few times. J is TRBJ1-2 and V is TRBV6-5; 9 bases fit TRBD1. The CDR3 totals 15 residues. Germline CDR1 and CDR2: MNHEY and SVGAGI. The trim removed 6 bases at V and 0 bases at J, leaving 5 bases unmatched. The DNA for the CDR3 is TGTGCCAGCAGGCCCGGGACAGGGACTAACTATGGCTACACCTTC. It is translated as CASRPGTGTNYGYTF.

The rearrangement uses TRBV24-1 and TRBJ1-2, with D possibly being TRBD1 (5 bases). The CDR3 totals 15 residues. With 7 bases removed from V and 8 bases from J, the gap between germline ends came to 22 bases. Germline V gives CDR1 KGHDR, CDR2 SFDVKD. CDR3 residues: CATSNGPGSIGGYTF. The CDR3 region has the DNA TGTGCCACCAGCAATGGGCCAGGGTCGATCGGCGGCTACACCTTC.

The chain recombines TRBV19 with TRBJ2-7; TRBD1 agrees at 9 bases. V lost 3 bases to trimming and J lost 3 bases; unmatched junction nucleotides: 6. Per germline, CDR1 LNHDA and CDR2 SQIVND (reference sequence). The CDR3 runs to 15 residues. In nucleotides, the CDR3 is TGTGCCAGTAGTATGGGACAGGGTGGAATCTACGAGCAGTACTTC. Its protein product is CASSMGQGGIYEQYF.

The V and J genes are TRBV7-9 and TRBJ2-1; 8 positions agree with TRBD2. The CDR3 spans 16 residues. Germline assignment: CDR1 SEHNR and CDR2 FQNEAQ (reference sequence). V dropped 0 bases and J dropped 4; count of bases not matched to a gene: 5. The CDR3 bases are TGTGCCAGCAGCTTAGCTACTAGCGGAGATTACAATGAGCAGTTCTTC. Amino acid sequence: CASSLATSGDYNEQFF.

As for this clone: With a much larger clone just one base away, this may be a read error. This rearrangement joins TRBV9 to TRBJ2-1; 8 positions match TRBD2. The CDR3 is made up of 15 amino acids. Germline V gene lookup returns CDR1 SGDLS and CDR2 YYNGEE. The junction had 2 bases not matched to a gene; V was cut back by 3 bases and J by 0 bases. DNA for the CDR3: TGTGCCAGCAGCGGAAGCGGGAGCTCCTACAATGAGCAGTTCTTC. It encodes CASSGSGSSYNEQFF. Based on the CDR3 plus reference TRBV9 and TRBJ2-1, the full variable domain is DSGVTQTPKHLITATGQRVTLRCSPRSGDLSVYWYQQSLDQGLQFLIQYYNGEERAKGNILERFSAQQFPDLHSELNLSSLELGDSALYFCASSGSGSSYNEQFFGPGTRLTVL.

For the CDR3, the DNA is TGTGCCAGCAGGGGGGGGAATTCACCCCTCCACTTT. Amino acid sequence: CASRGGNSPLHF. The chain links TRBV2 to TRBJ1-6, with D tentatively TRBD1 (5 bases). Deletions cut 6 bases from V and 7 bases from J, with 7 bases between. In germline, CDR1 is SNHLY, CDR2 FYNNEI. CDR3 size: 12 residues.

V and J are TRBV10-3 and TRBJ2-7, with no clear D. CDR3 length: 12 amino acids. Germline CDR1 ENHRY, CDR2 SYGVKD. V was clipped by 3 bases and J by 1 base, with 4 bases between them. The CDR3 sequence is CAISDKSYEQYF. As DNA, the CDR3 is TGTGCCATCAGTGACAAATCCTACGAGCAGTACTTC.

CDR3 sequence reads: CATSDRPLYTGELFF. The CDR3 coding sequence is TGTGCCACCAGTGATCGCCCACTATACACCGGGGAGCTGTTTTTT. The chain recombines TRBV24-1 with TRBJ2-2; no clear D. Deletions cut 3 bases from V and 3 bases from J, with 10 bases between. The CDR3 is 15 amino acids. Germline V gene data show CDR1 as KGHDR and CDR2 as SFDVKD.

The V call is TRBV9, the J call TRBJ2-7, with 8 bases matching TRBD1. The length of the CDR3 is 15 residues. The V and J ends lost 0 bases and 0 bases, in that order; junction bases with no gene match: 2. In germline, CDR1 is SGDLS, CDR2 YYNGEE. The CDR3 sequence: CASSVGTGSSYEQYF. The DNA of the CDR3 is TGTGCCAGCAGCGTAGGGACAGGGAGCTCCTACGAGCAGTACTTC.

This chain links TRBV24-1 with TRBJ2-1, with TRBD1 as a possible D gene (6 bases). CDR3 length equals 16 residues. V was cut by 3 bases and J by 12 bases, with 23 bases left in between. Germline loops: CDR1 KGHDR, CDR2 SFDVKD. CDR3 in amino acids: CATSDGPTRGPTGQFF. The CDR3 DNA reads TGTGCCACCAGTGATGGGCCGACCAGGGGCCCCACGGGGCAGTTCTTC.